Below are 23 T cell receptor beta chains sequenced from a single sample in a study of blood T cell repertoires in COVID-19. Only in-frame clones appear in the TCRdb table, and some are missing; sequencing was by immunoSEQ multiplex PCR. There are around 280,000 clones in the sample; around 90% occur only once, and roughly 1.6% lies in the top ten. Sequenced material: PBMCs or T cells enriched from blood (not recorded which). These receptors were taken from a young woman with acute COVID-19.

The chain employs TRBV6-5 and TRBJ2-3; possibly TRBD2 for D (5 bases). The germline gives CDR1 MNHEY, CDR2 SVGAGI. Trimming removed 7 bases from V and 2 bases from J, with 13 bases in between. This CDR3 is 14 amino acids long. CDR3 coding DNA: TGTGCCAGCAAAACCGGGGATAACACAGATACGCAGTATTTT. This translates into CASKTGDNTDTQYF.

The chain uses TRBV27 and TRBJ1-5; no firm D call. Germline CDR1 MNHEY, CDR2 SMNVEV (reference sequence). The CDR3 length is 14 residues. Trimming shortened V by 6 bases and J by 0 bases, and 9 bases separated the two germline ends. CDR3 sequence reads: CASSATNSNQPQHF. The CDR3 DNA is TGTGCCAGCAGCGCTACCAATAGCAATCAGCCCCAGCATTTT.

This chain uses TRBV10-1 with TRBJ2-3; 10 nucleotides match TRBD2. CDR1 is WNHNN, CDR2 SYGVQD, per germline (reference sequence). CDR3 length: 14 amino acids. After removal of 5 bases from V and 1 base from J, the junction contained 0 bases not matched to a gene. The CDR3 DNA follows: TGCGCCAGCAGTCTAGCGGGAGGCACAGATACGCAGTATTTT. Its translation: CASSLAGGTDTQYF.

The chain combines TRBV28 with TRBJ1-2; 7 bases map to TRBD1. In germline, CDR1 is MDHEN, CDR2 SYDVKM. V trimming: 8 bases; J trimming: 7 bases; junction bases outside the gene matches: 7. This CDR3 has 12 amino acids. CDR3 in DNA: TGTGCCAGCGCAACAGGGGCCCGTGGCTACACCTTC. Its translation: CASATGARGYTF.

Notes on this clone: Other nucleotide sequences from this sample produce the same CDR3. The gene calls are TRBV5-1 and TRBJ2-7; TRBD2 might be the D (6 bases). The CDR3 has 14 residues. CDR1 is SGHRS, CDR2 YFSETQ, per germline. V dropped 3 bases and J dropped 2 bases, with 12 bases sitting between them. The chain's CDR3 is CASSSGTGAYEQYF. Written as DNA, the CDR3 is TGCGCCAGCAGCTCCGGGACGGGAGCCTACGAGCAGTACTTC.

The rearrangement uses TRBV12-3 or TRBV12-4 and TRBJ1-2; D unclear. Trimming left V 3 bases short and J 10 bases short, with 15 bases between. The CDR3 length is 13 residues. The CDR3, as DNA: TGTGCCAGCAGTTTTCCCGGAGGGCGTGCCTACACCTTC. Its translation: CASSFPGGRAYTF.

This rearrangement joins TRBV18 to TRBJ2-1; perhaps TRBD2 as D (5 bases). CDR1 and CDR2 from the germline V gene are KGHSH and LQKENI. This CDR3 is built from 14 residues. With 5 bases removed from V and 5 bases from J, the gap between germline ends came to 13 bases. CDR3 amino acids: CASSIIATHNEQFF. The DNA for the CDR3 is TGTGCCAGCTCAATAATAGCGACCCACAATGAGCAGTTCTTC. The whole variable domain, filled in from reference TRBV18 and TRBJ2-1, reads NAGVMQNPRHLVRRRGQEARLRCSPMKGHSHVYWYRQLPEEGLKFMVYLQKENIIDESGMPKERFSAEFPKEGPSILRIQQVVRGDSAAYFCASSIIATHNEQFFGPGTRLTVL.

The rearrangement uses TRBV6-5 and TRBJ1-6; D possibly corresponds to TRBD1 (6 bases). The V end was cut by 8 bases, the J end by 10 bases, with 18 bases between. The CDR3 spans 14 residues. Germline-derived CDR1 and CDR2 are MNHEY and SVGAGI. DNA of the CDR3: TGTGCCAGCGGGAAAGGGACATCAGTGTCACCCCTCCACTTT. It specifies CASGKGTSVSPLHF.

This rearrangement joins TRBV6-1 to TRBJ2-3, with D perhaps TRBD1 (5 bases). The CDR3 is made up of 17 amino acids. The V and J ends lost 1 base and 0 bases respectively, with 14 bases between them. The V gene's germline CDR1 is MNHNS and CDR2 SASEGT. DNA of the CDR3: TGTGCCAGCAGTGAAGGTCAGGGCGGTCCTAGCACAGATACGCAGTATTTT. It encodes CASSEGQGGPSTDTQYF.

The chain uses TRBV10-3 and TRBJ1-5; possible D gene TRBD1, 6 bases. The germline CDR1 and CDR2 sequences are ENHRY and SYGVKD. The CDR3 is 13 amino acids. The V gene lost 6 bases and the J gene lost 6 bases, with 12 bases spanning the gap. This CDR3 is CAISAGVRQPQHF. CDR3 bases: TGTGCCATCAGCGCAGGGGTCCGTCAGCCCCAGCATTTT.

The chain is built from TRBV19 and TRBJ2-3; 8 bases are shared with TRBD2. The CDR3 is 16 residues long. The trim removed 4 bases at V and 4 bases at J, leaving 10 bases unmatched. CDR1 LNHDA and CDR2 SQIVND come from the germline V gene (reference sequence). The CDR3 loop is CASSTSGTRGPDTQYF. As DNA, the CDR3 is TGTGCCAGTAGTACCTCCGGGACTAGAGGGCCAGATACGCAGTATTTT. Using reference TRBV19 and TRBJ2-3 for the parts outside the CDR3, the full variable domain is DGGITQSPKYLFRKEGQNVTLSCEQNLNHDAMYWYRQDPGQGLRLIYYSQIVNDFQKGDIAEGYSVSREKKESFPLTVTSAQKNPTAFYLCASSTSGTRGPDTQYFGPGTRLTVL.

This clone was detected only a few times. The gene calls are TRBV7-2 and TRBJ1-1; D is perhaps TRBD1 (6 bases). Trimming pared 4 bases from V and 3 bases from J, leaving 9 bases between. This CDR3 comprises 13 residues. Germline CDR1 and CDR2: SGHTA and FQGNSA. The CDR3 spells CASSYQGYTEAFF. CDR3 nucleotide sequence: TGTGCCAGCAGCTACCAGGGGTACACTGAAGCTTTCTTT. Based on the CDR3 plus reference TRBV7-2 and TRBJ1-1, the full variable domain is GAGVSQSPSNKVTEKGKDVELRCDPISGHTALYWYRQSLGQGLEFLIYFQGNSAPDKSGLPSDRFSAERTGGSVSTLTIQRTQQEDSAVYLCASSYQGYTEAFFGQGTRLTVV.

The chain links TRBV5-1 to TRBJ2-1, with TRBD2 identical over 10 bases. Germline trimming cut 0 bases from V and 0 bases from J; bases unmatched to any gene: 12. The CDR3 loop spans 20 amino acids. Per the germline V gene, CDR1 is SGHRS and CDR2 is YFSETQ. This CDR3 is CASSLVASGSRGDSYNEQFF. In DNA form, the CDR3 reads TGCGCCAGCAGCTTGGTTGCTAGCGGGAGTAGAGGGGACTCCTACAATGAGCAGTTCTTC.

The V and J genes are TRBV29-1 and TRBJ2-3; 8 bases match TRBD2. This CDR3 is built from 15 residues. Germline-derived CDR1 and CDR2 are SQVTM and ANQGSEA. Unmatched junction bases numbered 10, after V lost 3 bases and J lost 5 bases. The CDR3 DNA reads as TGCAGCGTTGAGTTGTGGGTCCGGGAGGGAGATACGCAGTATTTT. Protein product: CSVELWVREGDTQYF.

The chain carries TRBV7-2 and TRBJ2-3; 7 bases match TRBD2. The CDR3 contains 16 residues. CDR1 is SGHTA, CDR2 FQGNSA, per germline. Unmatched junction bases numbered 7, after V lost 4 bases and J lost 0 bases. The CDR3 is CASSSRGDTSTDTQYF. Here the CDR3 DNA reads TGTGCCAGCAGCTCCCGGGGGGATACTAGCACAGATACGCAGTATTTT.

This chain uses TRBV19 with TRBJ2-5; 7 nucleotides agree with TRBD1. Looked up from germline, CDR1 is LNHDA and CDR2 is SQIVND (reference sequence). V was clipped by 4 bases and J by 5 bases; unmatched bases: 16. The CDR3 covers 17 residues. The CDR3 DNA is TGTGCCAGTAGTACACCCCGGGCGGACAGGTCAATTGAGACCCAGTACTTC. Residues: CASSTPRADRSIETQYF.

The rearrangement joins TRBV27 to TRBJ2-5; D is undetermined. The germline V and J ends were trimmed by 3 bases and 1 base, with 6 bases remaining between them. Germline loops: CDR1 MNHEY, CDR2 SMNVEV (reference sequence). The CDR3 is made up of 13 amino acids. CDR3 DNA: TGTGCCAGCAGTTTTCGCAGCCAAGAGACCCAGTACTTC. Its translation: CASSFRSQETQYF.

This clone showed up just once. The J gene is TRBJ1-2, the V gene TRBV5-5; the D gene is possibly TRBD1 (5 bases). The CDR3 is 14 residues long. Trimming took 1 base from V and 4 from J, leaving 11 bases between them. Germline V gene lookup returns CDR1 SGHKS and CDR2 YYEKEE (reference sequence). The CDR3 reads CASSLTGRGYGYTF. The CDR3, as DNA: TGTGCCAGCAGCTTGACGGGTAGGGGCTATGGCTACACCTTC.

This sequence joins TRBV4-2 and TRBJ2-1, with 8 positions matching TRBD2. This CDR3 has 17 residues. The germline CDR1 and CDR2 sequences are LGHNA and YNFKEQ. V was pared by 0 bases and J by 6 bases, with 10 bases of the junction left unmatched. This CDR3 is CASSQDSAGGSINEQFF. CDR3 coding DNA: TGTGCCAGCAGCCAAGACTCCGCGGGAGGTAGTATCAATGAGCAGTTCTTC.

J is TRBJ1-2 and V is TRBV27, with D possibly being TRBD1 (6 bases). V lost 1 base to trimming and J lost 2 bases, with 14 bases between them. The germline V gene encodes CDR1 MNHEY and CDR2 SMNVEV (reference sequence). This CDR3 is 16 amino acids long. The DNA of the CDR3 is TGTGCCAGCAGTTTATGGGGGGGGCCCCTAAACTATGGCTACACCTTC. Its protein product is CASSLWGGPLNYGYTF.

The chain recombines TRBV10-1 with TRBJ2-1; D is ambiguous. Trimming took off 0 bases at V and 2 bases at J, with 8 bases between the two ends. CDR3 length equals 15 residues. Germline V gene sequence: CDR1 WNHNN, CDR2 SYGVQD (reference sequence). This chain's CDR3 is CASSESSGPYNEQFF. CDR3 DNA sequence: TGCGCCAGCAGTGAGTCGTCAGGCCCCTACAATGAGCAGTTCTTC.

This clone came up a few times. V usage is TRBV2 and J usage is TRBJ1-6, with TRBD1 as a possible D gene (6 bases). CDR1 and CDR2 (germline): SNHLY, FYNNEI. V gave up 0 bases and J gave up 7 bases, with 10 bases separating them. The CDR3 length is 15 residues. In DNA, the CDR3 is TGTGCCAGCAGTGAAGCGGCAGGGGCGAATTCACCCCTCCACTTT. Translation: CASSEAAGANSPLHF.

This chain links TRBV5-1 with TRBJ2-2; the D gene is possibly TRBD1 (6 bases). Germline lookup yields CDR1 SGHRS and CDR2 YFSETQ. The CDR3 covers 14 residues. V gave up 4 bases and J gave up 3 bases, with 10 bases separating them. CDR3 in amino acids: CASSVRTDTGELFF. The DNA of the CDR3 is TGCGCCAGCAGCGTACGGACAGACACCGGGGAGCTGTTTTTT.